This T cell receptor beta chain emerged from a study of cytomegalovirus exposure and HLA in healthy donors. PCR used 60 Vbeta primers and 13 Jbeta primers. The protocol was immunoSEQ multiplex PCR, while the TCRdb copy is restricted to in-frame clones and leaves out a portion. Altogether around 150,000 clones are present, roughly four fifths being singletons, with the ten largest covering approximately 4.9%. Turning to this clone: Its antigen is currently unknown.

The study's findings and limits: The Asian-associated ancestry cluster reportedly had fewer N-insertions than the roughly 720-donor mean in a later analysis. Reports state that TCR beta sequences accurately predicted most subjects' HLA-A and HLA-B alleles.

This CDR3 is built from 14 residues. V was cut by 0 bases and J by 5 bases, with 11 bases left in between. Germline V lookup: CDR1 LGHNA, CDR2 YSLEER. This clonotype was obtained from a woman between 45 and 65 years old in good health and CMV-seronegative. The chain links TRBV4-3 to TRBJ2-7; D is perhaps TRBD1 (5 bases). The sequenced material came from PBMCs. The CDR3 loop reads CASSQDSGYHEQYF. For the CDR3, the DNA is TGCGCCAGCAGCCAAGATTCAGGGTACCACGAGCAGTACTTC.